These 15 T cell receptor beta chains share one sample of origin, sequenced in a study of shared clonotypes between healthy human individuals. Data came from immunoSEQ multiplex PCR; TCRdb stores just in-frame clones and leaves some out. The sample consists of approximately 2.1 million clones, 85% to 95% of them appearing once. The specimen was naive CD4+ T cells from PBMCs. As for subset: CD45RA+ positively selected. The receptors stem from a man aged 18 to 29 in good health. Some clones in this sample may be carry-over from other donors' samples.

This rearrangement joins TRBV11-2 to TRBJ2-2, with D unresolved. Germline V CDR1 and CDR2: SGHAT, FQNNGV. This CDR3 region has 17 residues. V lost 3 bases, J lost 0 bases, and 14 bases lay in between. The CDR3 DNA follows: TGTGCCAGCAGCTTCGGTCCGGCAGCCGCGAACACCGGGGAGCTGTTTTTT. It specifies CASSFGPAAANTGELFF.

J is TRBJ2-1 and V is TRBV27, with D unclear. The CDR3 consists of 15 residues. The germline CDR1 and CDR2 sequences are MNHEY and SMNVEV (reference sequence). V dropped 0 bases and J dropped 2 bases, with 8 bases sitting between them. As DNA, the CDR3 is TGTGCCAGCAGTTTATCTGGCCTGACCTACAATGAGCAGTTCTTC. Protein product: CASSLSGLTYNEQFF.

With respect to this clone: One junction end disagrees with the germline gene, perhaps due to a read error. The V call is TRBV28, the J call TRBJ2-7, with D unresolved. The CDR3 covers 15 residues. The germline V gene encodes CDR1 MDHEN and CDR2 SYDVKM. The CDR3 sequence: CASSFRPPLRYGQYF. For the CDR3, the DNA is TGTGCCAGCAGTTTTAGGCCACCCCTCAGGTACGGGCAGTACTTC.

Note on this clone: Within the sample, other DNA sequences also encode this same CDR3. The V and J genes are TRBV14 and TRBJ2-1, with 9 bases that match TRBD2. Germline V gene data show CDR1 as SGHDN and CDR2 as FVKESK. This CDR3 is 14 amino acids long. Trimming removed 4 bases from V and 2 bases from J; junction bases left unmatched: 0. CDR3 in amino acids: CASSRLAAYNEQFF. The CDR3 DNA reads TGTGCCAGCAGCCGACTAGCGGCCTACAATGAGCAGTTCTTC.

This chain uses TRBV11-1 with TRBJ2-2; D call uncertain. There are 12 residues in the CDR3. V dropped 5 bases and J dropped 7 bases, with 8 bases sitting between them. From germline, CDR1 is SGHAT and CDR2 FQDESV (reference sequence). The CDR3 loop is CASSNGIGELFF. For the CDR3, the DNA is TGTGCCAGCAGCAATGGGATCGGGGAGCTGTTTTTT.

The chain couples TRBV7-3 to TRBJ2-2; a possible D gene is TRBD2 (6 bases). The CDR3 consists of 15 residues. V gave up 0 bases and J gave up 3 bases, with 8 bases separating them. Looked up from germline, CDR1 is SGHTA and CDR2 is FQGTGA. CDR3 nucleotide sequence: TGTGCCAGCAGCTTAACTCGGGGGTACACCGGGGAGCTGTTTTTT. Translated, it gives CASSLTRGYTGELFF.

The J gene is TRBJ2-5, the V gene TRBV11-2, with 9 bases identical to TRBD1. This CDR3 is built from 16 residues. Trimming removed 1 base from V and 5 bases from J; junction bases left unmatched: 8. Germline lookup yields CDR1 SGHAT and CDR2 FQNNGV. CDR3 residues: CASSLGGAGTGETQYF. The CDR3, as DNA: TGTGCCAGCAGCTTAGGAGGAGCCGGGACAGGGGAGACCCAGTACTTC.

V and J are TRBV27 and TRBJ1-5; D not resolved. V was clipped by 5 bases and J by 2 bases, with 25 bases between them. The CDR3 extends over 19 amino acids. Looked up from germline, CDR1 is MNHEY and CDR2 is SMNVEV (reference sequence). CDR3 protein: CASSRRSRSGTRGNQPQHF. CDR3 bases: TGTGCCAGCAGTCGTCGTTCTCGATCGGGAACGAGGGGCAATCAGCCCCAGCATTTT.

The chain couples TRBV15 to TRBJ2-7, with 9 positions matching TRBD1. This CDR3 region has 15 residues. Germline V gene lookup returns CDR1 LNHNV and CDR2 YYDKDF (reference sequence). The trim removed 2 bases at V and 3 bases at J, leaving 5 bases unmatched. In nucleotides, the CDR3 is TGTGCCACCAGCAGACGCCGGGACAGGGTCTACGAGCAGTACTTC. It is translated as CATSRRRDRVYEQYF.

The CDR3, as DNA: TGTGCCTGGAGTGGGTGGGGGAACACAGATACGCAGTATTTT. Protein sequence: CAWSGWGNTDTQYF. The chain recombines TRBV30 with TRBJ2-3; D may correspond to TRBD1 or TRBD2 (5 bases each). V dropped 1 base and J dropped 2 bases, with 10 bases sitting between them. This CDR3 region has 14 residues. Per germline, CDR1 GTSNPN and CDR2 SVGIG (reference sequence).

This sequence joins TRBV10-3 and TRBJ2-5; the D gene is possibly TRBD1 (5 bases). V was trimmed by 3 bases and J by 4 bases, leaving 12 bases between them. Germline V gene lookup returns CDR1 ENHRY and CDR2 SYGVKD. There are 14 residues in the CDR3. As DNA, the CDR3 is TGTGCCATCAGTGAAGGACACCTGGGAGAGACCCAGTACTTC. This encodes CAISEGHLGETQYF.

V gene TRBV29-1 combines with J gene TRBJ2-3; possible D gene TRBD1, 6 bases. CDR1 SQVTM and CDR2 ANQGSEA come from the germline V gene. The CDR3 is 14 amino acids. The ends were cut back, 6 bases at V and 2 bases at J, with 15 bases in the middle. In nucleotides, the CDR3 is TGCAGCGTGCAGACAGGATTCCTCACAGATACGCAGTATTTT. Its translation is CSVQTGFLTDTQYF.

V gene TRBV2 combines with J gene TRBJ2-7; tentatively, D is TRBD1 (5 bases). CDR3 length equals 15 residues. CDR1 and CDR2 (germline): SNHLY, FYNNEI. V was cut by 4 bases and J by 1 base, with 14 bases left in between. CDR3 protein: CASSAQGRSSYEQYF. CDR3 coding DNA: TGTGCCAGCAGTGCTCAGGGAAGGTCTTCCTACGAGCAGTACTTC.

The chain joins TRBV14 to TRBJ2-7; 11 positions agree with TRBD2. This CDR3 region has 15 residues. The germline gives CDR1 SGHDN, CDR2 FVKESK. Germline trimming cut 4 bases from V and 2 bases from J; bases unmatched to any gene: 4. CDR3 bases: TGTGCCAGCAGCCGTTTGACTAGCGGGACCTACGAGCAGTACTTC. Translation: CASSRLTSGTYEQYF. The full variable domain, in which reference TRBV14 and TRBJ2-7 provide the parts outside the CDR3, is EAGVTQFPSHSVIEKGQTVTLRCDPISGHDNLYWYRRVMGKEIKFLLHFVKESKQDESGMPNNRFLAERTGGTYSTLKVQPAELEDSGVYFCASSRLTSGTYEQYFGPGTRLTVT.

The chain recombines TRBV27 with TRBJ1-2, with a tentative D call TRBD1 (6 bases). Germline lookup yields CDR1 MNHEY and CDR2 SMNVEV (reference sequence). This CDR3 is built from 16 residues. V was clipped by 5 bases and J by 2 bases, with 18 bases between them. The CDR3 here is CASSPTPGGGNYGYTF. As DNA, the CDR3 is TGTGCCAGCAGTCCCACCCCGGGGGGCGGGAACTATGGCTACACCTTC.